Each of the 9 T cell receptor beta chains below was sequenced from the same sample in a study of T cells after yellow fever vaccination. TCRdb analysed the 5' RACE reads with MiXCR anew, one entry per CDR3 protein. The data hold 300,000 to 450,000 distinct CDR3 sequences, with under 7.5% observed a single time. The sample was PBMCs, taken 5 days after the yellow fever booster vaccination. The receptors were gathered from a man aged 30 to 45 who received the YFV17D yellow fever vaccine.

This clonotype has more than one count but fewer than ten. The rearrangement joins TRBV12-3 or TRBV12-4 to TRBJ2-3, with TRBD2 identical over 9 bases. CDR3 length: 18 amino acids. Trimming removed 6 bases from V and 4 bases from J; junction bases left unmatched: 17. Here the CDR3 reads CASSLGLAGEGSSDTQYF. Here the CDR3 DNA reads TGTGCCAGCAGCCTCGGATTAGCGGGAGAGGGGAGTTCAGATACGCAGTATTTT.

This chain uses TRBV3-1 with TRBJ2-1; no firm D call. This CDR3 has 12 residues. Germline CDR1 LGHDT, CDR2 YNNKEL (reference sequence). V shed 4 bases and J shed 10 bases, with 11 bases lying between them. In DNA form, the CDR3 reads TGTGCCAGCAGCCCGACGTCCTGGGAGCAGTTCTTC. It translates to CASSPTSWEQFF.

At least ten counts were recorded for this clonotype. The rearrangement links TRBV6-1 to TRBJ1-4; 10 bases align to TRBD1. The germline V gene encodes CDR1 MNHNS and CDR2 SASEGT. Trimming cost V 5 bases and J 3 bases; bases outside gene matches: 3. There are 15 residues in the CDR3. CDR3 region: CASSRTGGPNEKLFF. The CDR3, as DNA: TGTGCCAGCAGTCGGACAGGGGGGCCTAATGAAAAACTGTTTTTT.

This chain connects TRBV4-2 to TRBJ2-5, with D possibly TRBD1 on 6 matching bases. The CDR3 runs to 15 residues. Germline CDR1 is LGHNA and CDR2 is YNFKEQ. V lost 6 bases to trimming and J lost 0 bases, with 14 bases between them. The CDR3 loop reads CASSPGHKYQETQYF. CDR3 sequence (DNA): TGTGCCAGCAGTCCGGGACACAAGTACCAAGAGACCCAGTACTTC.

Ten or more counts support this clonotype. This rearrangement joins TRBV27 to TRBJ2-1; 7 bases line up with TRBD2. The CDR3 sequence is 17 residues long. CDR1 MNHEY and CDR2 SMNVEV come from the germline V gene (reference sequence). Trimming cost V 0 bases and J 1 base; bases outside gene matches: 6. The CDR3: CASSLSAAGVSYNEQFF. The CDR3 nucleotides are TGTGCCAGCAGTTTATCAGCGGCGGGAGTATCCTACAATGAGCAGTTCTTC.

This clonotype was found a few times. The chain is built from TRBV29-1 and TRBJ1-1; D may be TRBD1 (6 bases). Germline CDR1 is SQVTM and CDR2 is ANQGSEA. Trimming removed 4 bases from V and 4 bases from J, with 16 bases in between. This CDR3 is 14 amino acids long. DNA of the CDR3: TGCAGCGTTGCAGTTCAGGGGTTACGCACTGAAGCTTTCTTT. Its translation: CSVAVQGLRTEAFF.

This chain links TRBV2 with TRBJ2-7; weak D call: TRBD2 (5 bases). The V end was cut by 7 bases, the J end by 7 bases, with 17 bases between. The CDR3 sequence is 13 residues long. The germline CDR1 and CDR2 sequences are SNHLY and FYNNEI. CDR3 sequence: CASTPPGSWEQYF. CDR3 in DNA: TGTGCCAGCACCCCGCCGGGGTCCTGGGAGCAGTACTTC.

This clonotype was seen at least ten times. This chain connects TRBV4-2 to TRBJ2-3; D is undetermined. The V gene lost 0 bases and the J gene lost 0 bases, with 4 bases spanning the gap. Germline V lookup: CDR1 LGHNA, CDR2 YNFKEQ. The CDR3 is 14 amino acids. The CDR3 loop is CASSQESSTDTQYF. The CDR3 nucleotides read TGTGCCAGCAGCCAAGAGTCTAGCACAGATACGCAGTATTTT.

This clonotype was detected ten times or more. CDR3: CASRRGLAGLGGYEQYF. The CDR3 nucleotides are TGTGCCAGCAGACGTGGACTAGCTGGTCTGGGGGGCTACGAGCAGTACTTC. The V gene is TRBV6-1, the J gene TRBJ2-7, with 8 bases matching TRBD2. CDR1 is MNHNS, CDR2 SASEGT, per germline. The V segment lost 6 bases and the J segment 3 bases; nucleotides outside the gene matches: 16. The CDR3 runs to 17 residues.